Shown below are 30 T cell receptor beta chains from a single sample sequenced in a study of T cell repertoires in cytomegalovirus infection. TCRdb fed the reads into MiXCR, producing one record per CDR3 protein. The table shows around 550,000 distinct CDR3 sequences, with around 27% occurring only once. What was sequenced was PBMCs. The receptors here all came from a human donor in good health (CMV status not recorded). Some clones in this sample may be carry-over from other donors' samples.

In its sample, this clonotype was seen once. A much larger clone sits a single nucleotide away, making a read error possible. This chain joins TRBV5-4 and TRBJ2-3, with a tentative D call TRBD2 (6 bases). This CDR3 contains 14 residues. Trimming removed 0 bases at V and 2 bases at J, with 7 bases between. Germline lookup yields CDR1 SGHNT and CDR2 YYREEE (reference sequence). CDR3 nucleotide sequence: TGTGCCAGCAGCTTGGGGGGGGACACAGATACGCAGTATTTT. Amino acid sequence: CASSLGGDTDTQYF.

The V call is TRBV7-9, the J call TRBJ2-1; D gene ambiguous. This CDR3 region has 16 residues. Germline V gene sequence: CDR1 SEHNR, CDR2 FQNEAQ (reference sequence). V was pared by 3 bases and J by 0 bases, with 12 bases between. The DNA for the CDR3 is TGTGCCAGCAGCTTCTTTTTAAGACGCTCCTACAATGAGCAGTTCTTC. It yields the protein CASSFFLRRSYNEQFF. The whole variable domain, remainder taken from reference TRBV7-9 and TRBJ2-1, is DTGVSQNPRHKITKRGQNVTFRCDPISEHNRLYWYRQTLGQGPEFLTYFQNEAQLEKSRLLSDRFSAERPKGSFSTLEIQRTEQGDSAMYLCASSFFLRRSYNEQFFGPGTRLTVL.

V and J are TRBV11-3 and TRBJ1-1; TRBD1 aligns across 7 bases. Germline lookup yields CDR1 SGHNT and CDR2 YENEEA. V shed 5 bases, J shed 6 bases, and the junction held 6 bases outside the gene matches. CDR3 length: 13 residues. The CDR3 sequence is CASSAAGGAEAFF. The CDR3 DNA is TGTGCCAGCAGCGCAGCAGGGGGAGCTGAAGCTTTCTTT.

This clonotype was counted only a few times. This rearrangement joins TRBV11-2 to TRBJ2-1; maybe TRBD2 (5 bases). The germline V gene has CDR1 SGHAT and CDR2 FQNNGV. V shed 1 base and J shed 7 bases, with 26 bases lying between them. CDR3 length: 19 residues. CDR3 sequence: CASSLGVRAGSRWQNEQFF. The CDR3 nucleotides read TGTGCCAGCAGCTTAGGGGTAAGGGCTGGGAGCAGGTGGCAAAATGAGCAGTTCTTC.

This clonotype was detected a few times. The chain is built from TRBV7-8 and TRBJ1-2; tentatively, D is TRBD1 (6 bases). Germline lookup yields CDR1 SGHVS and CDR2 FQNEAQ. The CDR3 has 14 residues. Trimming stripped 4 bases from V and 5 bases from J, with 14 bases between. CDR3 residues: CASSSGQNRYGYTF. The CDR3 DNA is TGTGCCAGCAGCTCCGGACAGAATCGTTATGGCTACACCTTC.

This clonotype was seen repeatedly, ten times or more. V gene TRBV12-3 or TRBV12-4 combines with J gene TRBJ2-2; TRBD2 might be the D (5 bases). This CDR3 is 12 amino acids long. V was pared by 2 bases and J by 15 bases, with 13 bases between. The CDR3 coding sequence is TGTGCCAGCAGTTTATACAGTTCGGGGATGTTTTTT. This codes for CASSLYSSGMFF.

This clonotype came up a few times. The rearrangement joins TRBV15 to TRBJ2-6; TRBD2 agrees at 8 bases. V lost 8 bases to trimming and J lost 0 bases; unmatched junction nucleotides: 6. This CDR3 contains 16 residues. CDR1 and CDR2 (germline): LNHNV, YYDKDF (reference sequence). The CDR3 protein is CATPGGDGSGANVLTF. The CDR3, as DNA: TGTGCCACCCCGGGGGGGGATGGCTCTGGGGCCAACGTCCTGACTTTC.

The chain combines TRBV7-9 with TRBJ1-2, with 7 bases fitting TRBD1. The germline V gene has CDR1 SEHNR and CDR2 FQNEAQ (reference sequence). This CDR3 has 13 residues. The V and J ends lost 5 bases and 8 bases, in that order; junction bases with no gene match: 8. This chain's CDR3 is CASSLPTGQGYTF. The CDR3 nucleotides read TGTGCCAGCAGCCTACCGACAGGGCAGGGCTACACCTTC.

In this sample, this clonotype turned up many times. CDR3 DNA sequence: TGTGCCAGCAGCCCGGGGGGAAGGCTCTGGAACACTGAAGCTTTCTTT. It yields the protein CASSPGGRLWNTEAFF. The rearrangement joins TRBV7-3 to TRBJ1-1, with a weak D call TRBD1 (5 bases). V was pared by 5 bases and J by 1 base, with 17 bases between. Germline V gives CDR1 SGHTA, CDR2 FQGTGA. CDR3 length: 16 amino acids.

V usage is TRBV12-3 or TRBV12-4 and J usage is TRBJ1-5; 10 bases match TRBD1. This CDR3 comprises 14 residues. Trimming took 3 bases from V and 7 from J; bases not matched to a gene: 3. Written as DNA, the CDR3 is TGTGCCAGCAGTTTCGGGACAGGGGTACAGCCCCAGCATTTT. Its translation is CASSFGTGVQPQHF.

This clonotype was detected many times. The CDR3 loop is CASSLLLVQYEQYV. The CDR3 nucleotides are TGTGCCAGCAGCTTGCTCCTAGTCCAATACGAGCAGTACGTC. V and J are TRBV7-2 and TRBJ2-7; D is ambiguous. The V gene lost 3 bases and the J gene lost 4 bases, with 13 bases spanning the gap. CDR1 and CDR2 (germline): SGHTA, FQGNSA. This CDR3 comprises 14 residues.

This clonotype appeared a single time. The genes are TRBV6-2 or TRBV6-3 and TRBJ2-7, with 12 positions matching TRBD2. V gave up 5 bases and J gave up 6 bases; unmatched junction bases: 5. The CDR3 totals 14 residues. The germline gives CDR1 MNHEY, CDR2 SVGEGT. CDR3: CASSHLAGGFEQYV. For the CDR3, the DNA is TGTGCCAGCAGTCACCTAGCGGGAGGGTTCGAGCAGTACGTC.

This clonotype was observed at least ten times. The V call is TRBV11-2, the J call TRBJ2-2; 11 bases are a match to TRBD2. V dropped 5 bases and J dropped 0; count of bases not matched to a gene: 11. Germline CDR1 SGHAT, CDR2 FQNNGV. This CDR3 contains 19 residues. The CDR3 protein is CASSTYKTSGITNTGELFF. The DNA for the CDR3 is TGTGCCAGCAGCACCTACAAGACTAGCGGGATTACGAACACCGGGGAGCTGTTTTTT.

V gene TRBV29-1 combines with J gene TRBJ2-2; D is uncertain. The CDR3 contains 13 residues. Germline V gives CDR1 SQVTM, CDR2 ANQGSEA. Trimming shortened V by 4 bases and J by 1 base, and 7 bases separated the two germline ends. The CDR3 DNA sequence: TGCAGCGTTGTTCTAGTGAACACCGGGGAGCTGTTTTTT. This codes for CSVVLVNTGELFF.

A few counts support this clonotype. The chain uses TRBV7-8 and TRBJ2-7, with 9 bases matching TRBD2. V was pared by 1 base and J by 2 bases, with 9 bases of the junction left unmatched. This CDR3 has 17 amino acids. The germline CDR1 and CDR2 sequences are SGHVS and FQNEAQ. CDR3 residues: CASSLGSGAGGPYEQYF. For the CDR3, the DNA is TGTGCCAGCAGCTTAGGATCAGGAGCGGGAGGACCCTACGAGCAGTACTTC.

This clonotype was counted a few times. The chain combines TRBV5-6 with TRBJ1-2; D is undetermined. Trimming removed 1 base from V and 7 bases from J, with 14 bases in between. This CDR3 is 14 amino acids long. Per the germline V gene, CDR1 is SGHDT and CDR2 is YYEEEE. CDR3 nucleotide sequence: TGTGCCAGCAGCTTGACGTTCCAGGCCCGTGGCTACACCTTC. It is translated as CASSLTFQARGYTF. Supplemented by reference TRBV5-6 and TRBJ1-2, the full variable domain reads DAGVTQSPTHLIKTRGQQVTLRCSPKSGHDTVSWYQQALGQGPQFIFQYYEEEERQRGNFPDRFSGHQFPNYSSELNVNALLLGDSALYLCASSLTFQARGYTFGSGTRLTVV.

The CDR3 nucleotides are TGTGCCAGCAGCTTAAATCCTAGCGGGAGCTCCGGGGAGCTGTTTTTT. This codes for CASSLNPSGSSGELFF. This chain uses TRBV7-9 with TRBJ2-2, with TRBD2 matching 10 bases. The CDR3 has 16 amino acids. In germline, CDR1 is SEHNR, CDR2 FQNEAQ (reference sequence). Unmatched junction bases numbered 6, after V lost 2 bases and J lost 6 bases.

This clonotype was counted only a few times. The chain couples TRBV6-2 or TRBV6-3 to TRBJ1-1; the D is unclear. CDR1 and CDR2 (germline): MNHEY, SVGEGT. CDR3 length equals 12 residues. Trimming pared 7 bases from V and 8 bases from J, leaving 14 bases between. CDR3 amino acids: CASTDSRVEAFF. For the CDR3, the DNA is TGTGCCAGCACCGATTCGCGGGTAGAAGCTTTCTTT.

The chain links TRBV28 to TRBJ2-1, with 11 nucleotides matching TRBD2. Germline V gives CDR1 MDHEN, CDR2 SYDVKM. Germline trimming cut 4 bases from V and 4 bases from J; bases unmatched to any gene: 6. There are 16 residues in the CDR3. The CDR3 bases are TGTGCCAGCAGTTCCCCGACTAGCGGGACGTACAATGAGCAGTTCTTC. Its protein is CASSSPTSGTYNEQFF.

This chain joins TRBV7-6 and TRBJ2-3; 10 bases agree with TRBD2. The CDR3 spans 16 residues. Germline CDR1 is SGHVS and CDR2 is FNYEAQ. The V segment lost 1 base and the J segment 3 bases; nucleotides outside the gene matches: 4. The CDR3 loop reads CASSLVGLAVTDTQYF. DNA for the CDR3: TGTGCCAGCAGCTTAGTAGGACTAGCGGTTACAGATACGCAGTATTTT.

This chain connects TRBV12-3 or TRBV12-4 to TRBJ2-5, with TRBD1 matching 8 bases. With V trimmed by 4 bases and J by 5 bases, 9 bases remained unmatched. This CDR3 region has 15 residues. The CDR3 DNA sequence: TGTGCCAGCAGTTGGGGGACAGGCGCAGGCGAGACCCAGTACTTC. It is translated as CASSWGTGAGETQYF.

The V gene is TRBV7-9, the J gene TRBJ1-1, with D uncertain. V lost 1 base, J lost 4 bases, and 10 bases lay in between. The length of the CDR3 is 14 residues. CDR1 and CDR2 from the germline V gene are SEHNR and FQNEAQ (reference sequence). The CDR3 here is CASSLDMASTEAFF. The DNA for the CDR3 is TGTGCCAGCAGCTTAGACATGGCGAGCACTGAAGCTTTCTTT.

V is TRBV20-1 and J is TRBJ1-3, with unresolved D. V gave up 2 bases and J gave up 1 base, with 6 bases separating them. Germline V gene lookup returns CDR1 DFQATT and CDR2 SNEGSKA (reference sequence). There are 13 residues in the CDR3. The CDR3 here is CSARLPSGNTIYF. The CDR3 nucleotides are TGCAGTGCTAGACTGCCGTCTGGAAACACCATATATTTT.

This chain uses TRBV20-1 with TRBJ2-7; D may match TRBD1 or TRBD2 (5 bases each). The CDR3 loop spans 13 amino acids. Trimming pared 3 bases from V and 9 bases from J, leaving 18 bases between. CDR1 and CDR2 from the germline V gene are DFQATT and SNEGSKA (reference sequence). CDR3 in amino acids: CSASPNSPRGQYF. The CDR3 nucleotides are TGCAGTGCTAGTCCAAATTCACCGAGGGGGCAGTACTTC.

CDR3 sequence (DNA): TGTGCCAGCAGCAAGACTAGCGGCAATGAGCAGTTCTTC. This encodes CASSKTSGNEQFF. The rearrangement uses TRBV6-1 and TRBJ2-1; 9 positions agree with TRBD2. This CDR3 contains 13 residues. Trimming at V came to 6 bases and at J to 6 bases, leaving 3 bases not matched to a gene. Per the germline V gene, CDR1 is MNHNS and CDR2 is SASEGT.

This clonotype was seen a few times. V gene TRBV7-7 combines with J gene TRBJ2-7, with D tentatively TRBD1 or TRBD2 (5 bases each). Germline V CDR1 and CDR2: SSHAT, FNYEAQ (reference sequence). V was cut by 3 bases and J by 3 bases, with 15 bases left in between. This CDR3 contains 15 residues. The CDR3 sequence is CASSFGTGPLYEQYF. The CDR3 DNA reads as TGTGCCAGCAGCTTTGGGACGGGACCCCTCTACGAGCAGTACTTC.

This clonotype has more than one count but fewer than ten. The rearrangement uses TRBV5-4 and TRBJ2-7; D may correspond to TRBD1 or TRBD2 (6 bases each). V was pared by 4 bases and J by 2 bases, with 19 bases between. The CDR3 loop spans 16 amino acids. Germline assignment: CDR1 SGHNT and CDR2 YYREEE (reference sequence). The CDR3 region has the DNA TGTGCCAGCAGCAGAGTTGGGGGGCAGGGACCCTACGAGCAGTACTTC. Translated: CASSRVGGQGPYEQYF.

This clonotype was observed at least ten times. The chain recombines TRBV7-2 with TRBJ2-1; 11 bases line up with TRBD2. The CDR3 has 14 residues. The V and J ends lost 4 bases and 7 bases, in that order; junction bases with no gene match: 3. CDR1 is SGHTA and CDR2 is FQGNSA in the germline V gene. The CDR3 loop is CASSSLAGGNEQFF. CDR3 nucleotides: TGTGCCAGCAGCTCTCTAGCGGGAGGAAATGAGCAGTTCTTC.

V and J are TRBV11-2 and TRBJ2-7, with D uncertain. Germline V gives CDR1 SGHAT, CDR2 FQNNGV. The CDR3 runs to 13 residues. V lost 6 bases and J 3 bases, leaving 12 bases between the germline ends. CDR3 DNA: TGTGCCAGCAGTACTAATCGCGGCTACGAGCAGTACTTC. Its translation is CASSTNRGYEQYF.

The sample holds a few counts of this clonotype. One end of the junction is discordant with germline, which a read error may explain. The chain links TRBV15 to TRBJ2-7, with 8 bases lining up with TRBD1. This CDR3 spans 11 amino acids. The V gene's germline CDR1 is LNHNV and CDR2 YYDKDF (reference sequence). The DNA of the CDR3 is TGTGCCACCAGCAGAGATGGGGACAGGAGCTTC. Translated: CATSRDGDRSF.